Below, one T cell receptor (beta chain) is given with its context. Antigen unknown. The sample belongs to a study of chemoradiotherapy in HPV16-positive cancers. Method: immunoSEQ multiplex PCR; TCRdb's copy keeps in-frame clones and lacks some. Of some 2,000 clones detected, 55% to 75% appear once; the ten largest clones hold roughly 27%. Notes on the study in general: Candidate HPV-specific clones and E7-related TCR motifs grew in tumor during treatment. Functional assays defining HPV-specific T cells used only a couple of HPV16-positive patients.

Sequencing used tumor tissue, obtained from a patient who underwent chemoradiotherapy. This TCR derives from a human donor with HPV-associated anogenital cancer.

CDR3 DNA sequence: TGTGCCAGCAGCACCCGACAGGGGGCTAGAGAGCTGTTTTTT. Translation: CASSTRQGARELFF. V usage is TRBV9 and J usage is TRBJ2-2, with 10 bases matching TRBD1. The CDR3 loop spans 14 amino acids. J was trimmed by 11 bases and V by 4 bases; bases with no gene match: 8. CDR1 is SGDLS, CDR2 YYNGEE, per germline.